This T cell receptor (beta chain) was identified during a study of identical twins. General study findings and limits: Carriage of fewer insertions was seen in abundant cord blood beta clonotypes, whereas memory repertoires showed none. Out-of-frame beta sequences exhibited a weaker degree of excess twin sharing.

Of note for this clonotype: Its cognate antigen is unknown.

Unique molecular identifiers were present on the cDNA, which also gained a universal primer site by template switching. TCRdb reanalysed the 5' RACE reads using MiXCR and keeps one entry per CDR3 protein. The table has about 210,000 distinct CDR3 sequences, 9.4% seen once. J lost 7 bases, V lost 4 bases, and 17 bases had no gene match. This CDR3 contains 17 residues. Per germline, CDR1 MNHEY and CDR2 SVGEGT. The rearrangement joins TRBV6-2 or TRBV6-3 to TRBJ2-5; 8 bases map to TRBD1. The material sequenced was memory (CD45RO+) T cells sorted from blood. The sequence was collected from a woman aged 18-35 years in good health. The CDR3 here is CASSSLLRDRGGGTQYF. Written as DNA, the CDR3 is TGTGCCAGCAGTTCCCTCCTCCGAGACAGGGGAGGAGGGACCCAGTACTTC.